The rows below give T cell receptor beta chains drawn from one sample of a study of OX40 agonist ivuxolimab in advanced cancers. TCRdb's copy holds only in-frame clones and misses some; the assay was immunoSEQ multiplex PCR. The sample contains around 60,000 clones, 77% of which appear only once. The sequences come from CD4+ or CD8+ T cells sorted from blood, collected in a trial of the OX40 agonist ivuxolimab. The source of these receptors is an adult with an advanced solid tumor such as melanoma, head and neck, liver or kidney cancer. CDR3s include the opening cysteine and the closing phenylalanine or tryptophan. The order of the fields is J gene, V gene, clone size, D gene, CDR3 protein, CDR3 DNA. A D gene is named only where the DNA matches it firmly. Where a row states a size, it is once, few, many or the class of an expanded clone; other rows omit it.

TRBJ2-7	TRBV18	-	TRBD2	CASSPPGRAGEQYF	TGTGCCAGCTCACCACCGGGGAGGGCTGGAGAGCAGTACTTC
TRBJ1-2	TRBV11-2	-	-	CASSPRRNPNYGYTF	TGTGCCAGCAGCCCAAGACGGAATCCCAACTATGGCTACACCTTC
TRBJ1-2	TRBV5-4	-	-	CASSLEWDGYTF	TGTGCCAGCAGCTTGGAGTGGGATGGCTACACCTTC
TRBJ2-7	TRBV28	-	TRBD2	CASSWRLAGGREQYF	TGTGCCAGCAGTTGGAGGCTAGCGGGAGGGAGAGAGCAGTACTTC
TRBJ1-1	TRBV15	-	-	CATGTANTEAFF	TGTGCCACCGGGACGGCGAACACTGAAGCTTTCTTT
TRBJ2-7	TRBV7-9	-	-	CATQRSGTYEQYF	TGTGCCACCCAGCGAAGCGGAACCTACGAGCAGTACTTC
TRBJ1-1	TRBV6-6	-	-	CASSAVTEAFF	TGTGCCAGCAGCGCCGTCACTGAAGCTTTCTTT
TRBJ2-7	TRBV19	-	-	CASSIVGTYEQYF	TGTGCCAGTAGTATAGTTGGCACCTACGAGCAGTACTTC
TRBJ1-1	TRBV7-6	-	TRBD1	CASSSGQGQLDTEAFF	TGTGCCAGCAGCTCGGGACAGGGGCAGTTGGACACTGAAGCTTTCTTT
TRBJ2-1	TRBV4-1	-	TRBD2	CASSQDPGLAASSYNEQFF	TGCGCCAGCAGCCAAGATCCCGGACTAGCGGCGAGCTCCTACAATGAGCAGTTCTTC
TRBJ1-2	TRBV10-3	-	-	CAISEWGNGYTF	TGTGCCATCAGTGAGTGGGGAAATGGCTACACCTTC
TRBJ2-1	TRBV18	-	TRBD2	CASSPLSSGRTNEQFF	TGTGCCAGCTCACCACTTTCTAGCGGGAGGACGAATGAGCAGTTCTTC
TRBJ1-2	TRBV5-1	-	-	CASSLVREYGYTF	TGCGCCAGCAGCTTGGTTAGGGAGTATGGCTACACCTTC
TRBJ1-2	TRBV28	-	-	CASRGGKVYGYTF	TGTGCCTCTCGGGGGGGAAAAGTCTATGGCTACACCTTC
TRBJ1-2	TRBV7-9	-	-	CASSLEGRNTF	TGTGCCAGCAGCTTAGAAGGGCGGAACACCTTC
TRBJ1-3	TRBV14	-	-	CASSPWEAGNTIYF	TGTGCCAGCAGCCCGTGGGAAGCCGGAAACACCATATATTTT
TRBJ1-2	TRBV28	-	-	CASSLELYGYTF	TGTGCCAGCAGTTTGGAGCTCTATGGCTACACCTTC
TRBJ2-3	TRBV5-6	-	TRBD2	CASSLLAGGTDTQYF	TGTGCCAGCAGCTTACTAGCGGGAGGCACAGATACGCAGTATTTT
TRBJ2-2	TRBV16	once	-	CASSRSPYTGELFF	TGTGCCAGCAGCCGATCCCCTTACACCGGGGAGCTGTTTTTT
TRBJ1-2	TRBV30	-	-	CAWSAISNYGYTF	TGTGCCTGGAGTGCCATCTCTAACTATGGCTACACCTTC
TRBJ2-1	TRBV10-1	once	-	CASSEQVYNEQFF	TGCGCCAGCAGTGAACAGGTCTACAATGAGCAGTTCTTC
TRBJ1-5	TRBV16	-	-	CASSQLSQPQHF	TGTGCCAGCAGCCAATTAAGTCAGCCCCAGCATTTT
TRBJ2-7	TRBV10-2	few	TRBD2	CASRRTSDSYEQYF	TGCGCCAGCCGACGGACTAGCGATTCCTACGAGCAGTACTTC
TRBJ1-2	TRBV13	-	-	CASSLGGGNGYTF	TGTGCCAGCAGCTTAGGGGGCGGCAATGGCTACACCTTC
TRBJ2-1	TRBV6-6	few	TRBD2	CASSYGLARGNEQFF	TGTGCCAGCAGTTACGGACTAGCCCGCGGCAATGAGCAGTTCTTC
TRBJ1-4	TRBV7-9	-	TRBD1	CASLKQGANEKLFF	TGTGCCAGCCTCAAGCAGGGGGCTAATGAAAAACTGTTTTTT
TRBJ2-1	TRBV18	-	-	CASSPGGGPHREQFF	TGTGCCAGCTCACCTGGGGGGGGCCCCCACAGGGAGCAGTTCTTC
TRBJ1-5	TRBV2	-	-	CASGNRAANQPQHF	TGTGCCAGTGGGAATCGGGCAGCGAATCAGCCCCAGCATTTT
TRBJ2-7	TRBV6-6	-	-	CASSYEGLYEQYF	TGTGCCAGCAGTTACGAGGGATTGTACGAGCAGTACTTC
TRBJ2-2	TRBV18	few	TRBD1	CASSRGQGALRELFF	TGTGCCAGCTCCCGGGGACAGGGGGCACTACGGGAGCTGTTTTTT
TRBJ1-1	TRBV19	-	-	CASSPEVRLNTEAFF	TGTGCCAGTAGCCCGGAGGTACGATTGAACACTGAAGCTTTCTTT
TRBJ1-2	TRBV9	-	TRBD1	CASTLDRGRNYGYTF	TGTGCCAGCACCCTCGACAGGGGGCGGAACTATGGCTACACCTTC
TRBJ2-2	TRBV27	-	-	CASRAGVDTGELFF	TGTGCCAGCAGGGCAGGGGTTGATACCGGGGAGCTGTTTTTT